Shown below are 27 T cell receptor beta chains from a single sample sequenced in a study of blood T cell repertoires in COVID-19. The method was immunoSEQ multiplex PCR; TCRdb's version includes in-frame clones alone and lacks a portion of them. The data hold about 74,000 clones, with about 87% observed a single time. The sample was peripheral blood. The receptor source for this set is a woman of 80 years or more with acute or convalescent COVID-19.

The chain links TRBV19 to TRBJ1-5; 8 bases are a match to TRBD1. The ends lost 5 bases at V and 7 bases at J; junction bases unmatched: 10. The germline gives CDR1 LNHDA, CDR2 SQIVND (reference sequence). The CDR3 has 15 residues. The CDR3 nucleotides are TGTGCCAGTAGTTCACTGGACAGGGCTAACCAGCCCCAGCATTTT. Amino acids: CASSSLDRANQPQHF.

The rearrangement links TRBV7-3 to TRBJ1-4, with a weak D call TRBD1 (5 bases). Per germline, CDR1 SGHTA and CDR2 FQGTGA. CDR3 length equals 18 residues. V was shortened by 1 base and J by 0 bases, with 15 bases between the two germline ends. In nucleotides, the CDR3 is TGTGCCAGCAGCTTAAGGGGCAGGACTAGCGCAACTAATGAAAAACTGTTTTTT. Its translation: CASSLRGRTSATNEKLFF.

The chain uses TRBV7-8 and TRBJ2-5; TRBD2 matches at 13 bases. Germline V gives CDR1 SGHVS, CDR2 FQNEAQ. The CDR3 has 14 amino acids. With V trimmed by 1 base and J by 11 bases, 4 bases remained unmatched. CDR3: CASSLVTSGGGQYF. In DNA form, the CDR3 reads TGTGCCAGCAGCTTAGTAACTAGCGGGGGGGGTCAGTACTTC. The full variable domain, with the rest looked up from reference TRBV7-8 and TRBJ2-5, is GAGVSQSPRYKVAKRGQDVALRCDPISGHVSLFWYQQALGQGPEFLTYFQNEAQLDKSGLPSDRFFAERPEGSVSTLKIQRTQQEDSAVYLCASSLVTSGGGQYFGPGTRLLVL.

This CDR3 reads CASSGDRVREKLFF. In DNA, the CDR3 is TGTGCCAGCAGCGGGGACAGGGTTCGGGAAAAACTGTTTTTT. The gene calls are TRBV7-9 and TRBJ1-4; TRBD1 agrees at 9 bases. Germline V gives CDR1 SEHNR, CDR2 FQNEAQ (reference sequence). V shed 5 bases, J shed 8 bases, and the junction held 6 bases outside the gene matches. The CDR3 extends over 14 amino acids. The full variable domain, rest sourced from reference TRBV7-9 and TRBJ1-4, is DTGVSQNPRHKITKRGQNVTFRCDPISEHNRLYWYRQTLGQGPEFLTYFQNEAQLEKSRLLSDRFSAERPKGSFSTLEIQRTEQGDSAMYLCASSGDRVREKLFFGSGTQLSVL.

The chain couples TRBV4-3 to TRBJ2-1; 8 nucleotides agree with TRBD1. The length of the CDR3 is 14 residues. Germline CDR1 LGHNA, CDR2 YSLEER. Germline trimming cut 0 bases from V and 6 bases from J; bases unmatched to any gene: 1. The CDR3, as DNA: TGCGCCAGCAGCCAAGAAACAGGGGGCAATGAGCAGTTCTTC. Its translation: CASSQETGGNEQFF.

The V and J genes are TRBV6-5 and TRBJ1-5; tentative D call: TRBD1 (5 bases). The CDR3 sequence is 11 residues long. V lost 6 bases and J 7 bases, leaving 7 bases between the germline ends. Germline-derived CDR1 and CDR2 are MNHEY and SVGAGI. CDR3 protein: CASRAGQPQHF. CDR3 bases: TGTGCCAGCAGGGCAGGGCAGCCCCAGCATTTT.

This rearrangement joins TRBV7-2 to TRBJ2-1; D call uncertain. CDR1 and CDR2 from the germline V gene are SGHTA and FQGNSA. V lost 5 bases, J lost 7 bases, and 9 bases lay in between. The CDR3 totals 12 residues. The CDR3 protein is CASSPPSNEQFF. DNA of the CDR3: TGTGCCAGCAGCCCTCCTAGTAATGAGCAGTTCTTC. Complete variable domain (other parts from reference TRBV7-2 and TRBJ2-1): GAGVSQSPSNKVTEKGKDVELRCDPISGHTALYWYRQSLGQGLEFLIYFQGNSAPDKSGLPSDRFSAERTGGSVSTLTIQRTQQEDSAVYLCASSPPSNEQFFGPGTRLTVL.

This chain connects TRBV15 to TRBJ2-2, with a weak D call TRBD2 (5 bases). The CDR3 is 17 residues long. CDR1 and CDR2 (germline): LNHNV, YYDKDF (reference sequence). The ends were cut back, 5 bases at V and 2 bases at J, with 18 bases in the middle. DNA of the CDR3: TGTGCCACCAGCCCCGGAGGTGGGGTCTTCAACACCGGGGAGCTGTTTTTT. Translated: CATSPGGGVFNTGELFF. Based on the CDR3 plus reference TRBV15 and TRBJ2-2, the full variable domain is DAMVIQNPRYQVTQFGKPVTLSCSQTLNHNVMYWYQQKSSQAPKLLFHYYDKDFNNEADTPDNFQSRRPNTSFCFLDIRSPGLGDTAMYLCATSPGGGVFNTGELFFGEGSRLTVL.

This clone showed up just a few times. The rearrangement links TRBV7-3 to TRBJ2-5; D uncertain. Germline assignment: CDR1 SGHTA and CDR2 FQGTGA. V lost 4 bases to trimming and J lost 4 bases, with 7 bases between them. The CDR3 covers 12 residues. The CDR3 DNA reads as TGTGCCAGCAGCTCTTCCGGAGAGACCCAGTACTTC. Amino acid sequence: CASSSSGETQYF.

Only one count was recorded for this clone. The chain employs TRBV5-1 and TRBJ2-5; the D is unclear. Germline CDR1 and CDR2: SGHRS and YFSETQ. The CDR3 length is 14 residues. Trimming left V 4 bases short and J 4 bases short, with 14 bases between. Here the CDR3 DNA reads TGCGCCAGCAGCCCGACTGAAAATCGAGAGACCCAGTACTTC. Protein product: CASSPTENRETQYF. The complete variable domain, with remaining parts taken from reference TRBV5-1 and TRBJ2-5, reads KAGVTQTPRYLIKTRGQQVTLSCSPISGHRSVSWYQQTPGQGLQFLFEYFSETQRNKGNFPGRFSGRQFSNSRSEMNVSTLELGDSALYLCASSPTENRETQYFGPGTRLLVL.

The chain is built from TRBV30 and TRBJ1-4; 9 nucleotides agree with TRBD1. Trimming took 2 bases from V and 4 from J; bases not matched to a gene: 5. This CDR3 has 15 residues. Germline-derived CDR1 and CDR2 are GTSNPN and SVGIG (reference sequence). The CDR3 DNA sequence: TGTGCCTGGAGTTTACAGGGGGCTGGTAATGAAAAACTGTTTTTT. It codes for CAWSLQGAGNEKLFF.

The chain uses TRBV29-1 and TRBJ1-1; 8 bases are a match to TRBD1. Trimming at V came to 6 bases and at J to 3 bases, leaving 15 bases not matched to a gene. The CDR3 sequence is 16 residues long. Germline V lookup: CDR1 SQVTM, CDR2 ANQGSEA. The CDR3 sequence is CSVEDRAGFLDTEAFF. CDR3 nucleotide sequence: TGCAGCGTAGAGGACAGGGCGGGCTTTCTGGACACTGAAGCTTTCTTT.

The chain couples TRBV5-6 to TRBJ1-4, with unresolved D. The ends were cut back, 1 base at V and 7 bases at J, with 14 bases in the middle. Germline lookup yields CDR1 SGHDT and CDR2 YYEEEE. The CDR3 is made up of 15 amino acids. CDR3 bases: TGTGCCAGCAGCTTGAGAGGGCCCCGCGGTGAAAAACTGTTTTTT. This gives the protein CASSLRGPRGEKLFF.

This rearrangement joins TRBV6-5 to TRBJ1-5; TRBD1 might be the D (5 bases). The CDR3 contains 15 residues. Germline CDR1 is MNHEY and CDR2 is SVGAGI. Trimming left V 6 bases short and J 3 bases short, with 15 bases between. The CDR3, as DNA: TGTGCCAGCAGGACGGGGGGAGCGAACAATCAGCCCCAGCATTTT. As protein: CASRTGGANNQPQHF.

The chain is built from TRBV7-2 and TRBJ1-4; no clear D. This CDR3 comprises 17 residues. V lost 4 bases, J lost 7 bases, and 22 bases lay in between. Germline CDR1 SGHTA, CDR2 FQGNSA. The CDR3 reads CASSSPTLQPGSEKLFF. In DNA form, the CDR3 reads TGTGCCAGCAGCTCGCCAACCTTACAACCCGGGAGTGAAAAACTGTTTTTT.

This clone turned up a few times. This sequence joins TRBV5-4 and TRBJ2-7, with 10 bases matching TRBD2. Unmatched junction bases numbered 4, after V lost 0 bases and J lost 4 bases. This CDR3 spans 15 amino acids. CDR1 and CDR2 (germline): SGHNT, YYREEE (reference sequence). For the CDR3, the DNA is TGTGCCAGCAGCTTGGGCGTGACTAGCGGGTACGAGCAGTACTTC. It codes for CASSLGVTSGYEQYF. Full variable domain (remainder filled in from reference TRBV5-4 and TRBJ2-7): ETGVTQSPTHLIKTRGQQVTLRCSSQSGHNTVSWYQQALGQGPQFIFQYYREEENGRGNFPPRFSGLQFPNYSSELNVNALELDDSALYLCASSLGVTSGYEQYFGPGTRLTVT.

The V call is TRBV19, the J call TRBJ1-1, with no clear D. V was trimmed by 3 bases and J by 5 bases, leaving 10 bases between them. The V gene's germline CDR1 is LNHDA and CDR2 SQIVND (reference sequence). This CDR3 has 13 residues. CDR3 residues: CASSMTGRTEAFF. The DNA of the CDR3 is TGTGCCAGTAGTATGACCGGGAGGACTGAAGCTTTCTTT.

The rearrangement joins TRBV29-1 to TRBJ1-2; a weak D match, TRBD1 (5 bases). V was clipped by 3 bases and J by 3 bases, with 14 bases between them. The CDR3 length is 14 residues. Germline CDR1 SQVTM, CDR2 ANQGSEA. The CDR3 bases are TGCAGCGTTGATGGGGGGGAATCTGACTATGGCTACACCTTC. Its protein product is CSVDGGESDYGYTF.

This rearrangement joins TRBV3-1 (or the pseudogene TRBV3-2) to TRBJ1-4, with D tentatively TRBD1 (6 bases). CDR1 and CDR2 (germline): LGHDT, YNNKEL (reference sequence). This CDR3 comprises 15 residues. V lost 4 bases to trimming and J lost 0 bases, with 9 bases between them. The CDR3 loop reads CASSRPGATNEKLFF. CDR3 bases: TGTGCCAGCAGCCGCCCAGGGGCAACTAATGAAAAACTGTTTTTT.

The chain carries TRBV7-3 and TRBJ1-1, with a tentative D call TRBD1 (6 bases). Germline-derived CDR1 and CDR2 are SGHTA and FQGTGA. V shed 4 bases and J shed 0 bases, with 9 bases lying between them. The CDR3 covers 14 residues. The CDR3: CASSWGQLNTEAFF. CDR3 nucleotide sequence: TGTGCCAGCAGCTGGGGGCAATTGAACACTGAAGCTTTCTTT.

The chain joins TRBV6-1 to TRBJ1-1; 7 bases agree with TRBD1. Trimming took 4 bases from V and 2 from J; bases not matched to a gene: 10. The germline V gene has CDR1 MNHNS and CDR2 SASEGT. CDR3 size: 16 residues. In DNA form, the CDR3 reads TGTGCCAGCAGTGTTAGGTTCGGACAGGTAAACACTGAAGCTTTCTTT. Protein: CASSVRFGQVNTEAFF.

V usage is TRBV5-8 and J usage is TRBJ1-5; tentatively, D is TRBD1 (5 bases). The germline V gene encodes CDR1 SGHTS and CDR2 YDEGEE. This CDR3 is built from 14 residues. V lost 1 base and J lost 5, with 10 bases in between. CDR3 in amino acids: CASSLMGGDQPQHF. DNA for the CDR3: TGTGCCAGCAGCTTGATGGGGGGGGATCAGCCCCAGCATTTT.

This rearrangement joins TRBV28 to TRBJ1-1; D might be TRBD1 (6 bases). Trimming pared 1 base from V and 1 base from J, leaving 10 bases between. The CDR3 is 15 residues long. CDR1 is MDHEN, CDR2 SYDVKM, per germline. The CDR3 sequence: CASSLLGGQNTEAFF. DNA for the CDR3: TGTGCCAGCAGTTTATTAGGGGGACAGAACACTGAAGCTTTCTTT.

V and J are TRBV3-1 (or the pseudogene TRBV3-2) and TRBJ2-7, with a tentative D call TRBD2 (6 bases). The CDR3 has 14 residues. The V end was cut by 1 base, the J end by 0 bases, with 7 bases between. Germline-derived CDR1 and CDR2 are LGHDT and YNNKEL (reference sequence). The CDR3 nucleotides read TGTGCCAGCAGCCAAGCCGGGGGCTCCTACGAGCAGTACTTC. It is translated as CASSQAGGSYEQYF.

This chain joins TRBV18 and TRBJ2-3, with D hard to call. This CDR3 spans 13 amino acids. V lost 3 bases and J lost 0, with 4 bases in between. Germline CDR1 KGHSH, CDR2 LQKENI. CDR3 protein: CASSPASTDTQYF. The CDR3 nucleotides are TGTGCCAGCTCACCGGCTAGCACAGATACGCAGTATTTT.

This sequence joins TRBV6-6 and TRBJ2-1; D is possibly TRBD2 (6 bases). With 2 bases removed from V and 1 base from J, the gap between germline ends came to 12 bases. The CDR3 consists of 16 residues. Germline CDR1 and CDR2: MNHNY and SVGAGI (reference sequence). The CDR3: CASSYQGGASYNEQFF. In DNA form, the CDR3 reads TGTGCCAGCAGTTACCAAGGCGGGGCTTCCTACAATGAGCAGTTCTTC.

This clone was recorded once. The rearrangement links TRBV14 to TRBJ1-4; TRBD1 matches at 9 bases. Germline V CDR1 and CDR2: SGHDN, FVKESK. The CDR3 loop spans 16 amino acids. V lost 0 bases to trimming and J lost 7 bases; unmatched junction nucleotides: 6. This CDR3 reads CASSQDVNRGPEKLFF. The CDR3 nucleotides read TGTGCCAGCAGCCAAGATGTGAACAGGGGGCCTGAAAAACTGTTTTTT.